A single sample is the source of the 20 T cell receptor beta chains below, sequenced in a study of human T cells and chemical hapten exposure. TCRdb reprocessed the RACE reads via MiXCR and lists one record per CDR3 protein. The sample holds under 45,000 distinct CDR3 sequences; about 5.5% are singletons and the top ten take roughly 13%. The time point was: healthy volunteer bleed at 6 weeks. Sequencing started from total RNA isolated from unfractionated whole blood. The sequenced sample was whole blood. The receptors were sampled from a human donor in good health. Some clones in this sample may be carry-over from other donors' samples.

This clonotype was counted ten times or more. The V call is TRBV7-9, the J call TRBJ1-2; no clear D. Trimming took off 1 base at V and 4 bases at J, with 10 bases between the two ends. Germline V CDR1 and CDR2: SEHNR, FQNEAQ (reference sequence). The CDR3 sequence is 14 residues long. CDR3 sequence reads: CASSLGRDSYGYTF. Here the CDR3 DNA reads TGTGCCAGCAGCTTAGGACGAGATTCCTATGGCTACACCTTC.

The rearrangement joins TRBV9 to TRBJ1-1; the D is unclear. This CDR3 is 14 amino acids long. V was trimmed by 0 bases and J by 8 bases, leaving 14 bases between them. Germline V CDR1 and CDR2: SGDLS, YYNGEE. CDR3 loop: CASSVEADNREAFF. CDR3 coding DNA: TGTGCCAGCAGCGTAGAGGCAGACAACAGAGAAGCTTTCTTT. Drawing the rest from reference TRBV9 and TRBJ1-1, the complete variable domain is DSGVTQTPKHLITATGQRVTLRCSPRSGDLSVYWYQQSLDQGLQFLIQYYNGEERAKGNILERFSAQQFPDLHSELNLSSLELGDSALYFCASSVEADNREAFFGQGTRLTVV.

This clonotype was seen a handful of times. V usage is TRBV7-2 and J usage is TRBJ2-1; D perhaps matches TRBD2 (6 bases). V was clipped by 9 bases and J by 1 base, with 16 bases between them. The CDR3 is 15 amino acids. Per germline, CDR1 SGHTA and CDR2 FQGNSA. The CDR3 here is CASAILRGSYNEQFF. As DNA, the CDR3 is TGTGCCAGTGCGATACTGCGGGGTTCCTACAATGAGCAGTTCTTC.

Ten or more counts support this clonotype. This chain links TRBV20-1 with TRBJ2-3; possibly TRBD1 for D (6 bases). The CDR3 is 17 residues long. V lost 4 bases, J lost 2 bases, and 22 bases lay in between. In germline, CDR1 is DFQATT, CDR2 SNEGSKA (reference sequence). CDR3 sequence: CSAINLIRGKITDTQYF. CDR3 coding DNA: TGCAGTGCTATTAACTTGATCAGGGGAAAGATCACAGATACGCAGTATTTT.

The CDR3 spells CASSFGGEGTEAFF. CDR3 coding DNA: TGCGCCAGCAGCTTTGGGGGAGAAGGCACTGAAGCTTTCTTT. V and J are TRBV5-1 and TRBJ1-1; the D gene is possibly TRBD1 (5 bases). The germline V gene has CDR1 SGHRS and CDR2 YFSETQ. The V and J ends lost 2 bases and 4 bases respectively, with 12 bases between them. The CDR3 contains 14 residues.

This clonotype was recorded at least ten times. DNA of the CDR3: TGTGCCAGCAGTTTAGTAGCGGGAGGGCCCTATGAGCAGTTCTTC. This encodes CASSLVAGGPYEQFF. The rearrangement links TRBV27 to TRBJ2-1; 11 positions match TRBD2. With V trimmed by 2 bases and J by 8 bases, 5 bases remained unmatched. Germline CDR1 MNHEY, CDR2 SMNVEV (reference sequence). The CDR3 sequence is 15 residues long.

This clonotype occurred many times. This sequence joins TRBV6-1 and TRBJ1-2, with D tentatively TRBD1 (5 bases). Trimming stripped 5 bases from V and 3 bases from J, with 19 bases between. CDR1 is MNHNS and CDR2 is SASEGT in the germline V gene. The CDR3 is 16 residues long. The CDR3 is CASSPGGVGEDYGYTF. CDR3 nucleotide sequence: TGTGCCAGCAGTCCAGGCGGGGTAGGGGAAGACTATGGCTACACCTTC.

The chain couples TRBV19 to TRBJ1-3; TRBD1 is a possible D gene (6 bases). Per the germline V gene, CDR1 is LNHDA and CDR2 is SQIVND (reference sequence). Trimming pared 5 bases from V and 0 bases from J, leaving 11 bases between. This CDR3 contains 15 residues. The CDR3 protein is CASSWGTRSGNTIYF. DNA of the CDR3: TGTGCCAGTAGTTGGGGGACACGCTCTGGAAACACCATATATTTT.

This clonotype was picked up many times. The DNA is omitted, as the CDR3 cannot be located on it reliably, and the CDR3 follows TCRdb's listing. CDR3 protein: CATCSAGEADTQYF. J is TRBJ2-3 and V is TRBV6-2 or TRBV6-3; the table's D call, TRBD1, was not checked against the DNA. The V gene's germline CDR1 is MNHEY and CDR2 SVGEGT. The CDR3 is 14 residues long, counting both termini.

There are many counts of this clonotype. The gene calls are TRBV7-9 and TRBJ2-4, with D maybe TRBD2 (6 bases). Per the germline V gene, CDR1 is SEHNR and CDR2 is FQNEAQ (reference sequence). The CDR3 length is 16 residues. Deletions cut 5 bases from V and 3 bases from J, with 17 bases between. CDR3 region: CASSPGGIGGKNIQYF. The CDR3, as DNA: TGTGCCAGCAGCCCCGGGGGTATTGGGGGCAAAAACATTCAGTACTTC.

This clonotype was counted at least ten times. This rearrangement joins TRBV12-5 to TRBJ1-4; 8 nucleotides line up with TRBD1. Trimming at V came to 0 bases and at J to 6 bases, leaving 6 bases not matched to a gene. Germline CDR1 LGHNT, CDR2 FRNRAP. CDR3 length equals 16 residues. The CDR3: CASGLVFDRGHEKLFF. CDR3 DNA: TGTGCTAGTGGTTTGGTGTTTGACAGGGGCCATGAAAAACTGTTTTTT.

This clonotype has a handful of counts. This chain links TRBV20-1 with TRBJ1-2, with 7 positions matching TRBD1. V lost 0 bases to trimming and J lost 4 bases; unmatched junction nucleotides: 5. Looked up from germline, CDR1 is DFQATT and CDR2 is SNEGSKA (reference sequence). The CDR3 extends over 14 amino acids. The CDR3 is CSARDGGQIYGYTF. CDR3 DNA sequence: TGCAGTGCTAGAGATGGGGGACAGATCTATGGCTACACCTTC.

By share, this clonotype ranks as medium-sized. The chain joins TRBV14 to TRBJ2-1; the D call may be TRBD1 or TRBD2 (6 bases each). The CDR3 loop spans 15 amino acids. Germline assignment: CDR1 SGHDN and CDR2 FVKESK. V lost 4 bases and J 3 bases, leaving 13 bases between the germline ends. CDR3 nucleotides: TGTGCCAGCAGCCCTACGGGGGCCCTCTACAATGAGCAGTTCTTC. It specifies CASSPTGALYNEQFF.

DNA for the CDR3: TGCAGTGGTACGACAGGGTCTGGGGCCAACGTCCTGACTTTC. It is translated as CSGTTGSGANVLTF. The J gene is TRBJ2-6, the V gene TRBV20-1, with 7 bases aligning to TRBD1. The CDR3 length is 14 residues. The V segment lost 7 bases and the J segment 1 base; nucleotides outside the gene matches: 4. Germline V gives CDR1 DFQATT, CDR2 SNEGSKA (reference sequence).

A few counts support this clonotype. The chain carries TRBV20-1 and TRBJ2-3; 12 bases are shared with TRBD2. The CDR3 runs 14 residues. Looked up from germline, CDR1 is DFQATT and CDR2 is SNEGSKA (reference sequence). V dropped 5 bases and J dropped 6; count of bases not matched to a gene: 6. CDR3 in DNA: TGCAGTGCTCCTCTAGCGGGAGGGCGGGATACGCAGTATTTT. Translated: CSAPLAGGRDTQYF.

This clonotype was counted ten times or more. The chain uses TRBV28 and TRBJ1-1, with 7 positions matching TRBD1. J lost 0 bases, V lost 6 bases, and 4 bases had no gene match. The CDR3 totals 14 residues. Germline V lookup: CDR1 MDHEN, CDR2 SYDVKM. In DNA form, the CDR3 reads TGTGCCAGCAGGTCGGGACAGTTGAACACTGAAGCTTTCTTT. It specifies CASRSGQLNTEAFF.

This clonotype was detected a few times. The rearrangement joins TRBV20-1 to TRBJ1-2; possible D gene TRBD1, 6 bases. Germline V gene sequence: CDR1 DFQATT, CDR2 SNEGSKA (reference sequence). The CDR3 has 13 residues. V was pared by 6 bases and J by 8 bases, with 19 bases between. The chain's CDR3 is CSAPRTASWGYTF. Written as DNA, the CDR3 is TGCAGTGCCCCCCGGACAGCAAGTTGGGGCTACACCTTC.

This clonotype has at least ten counts. V usage is TRBV3-1 and J usage is TRBJ1-6; D not certain. Germline V gene lookup returns CDR1 LGHDT and CDR2 YNNKEL (reference sequence). This CDR3 is 14 amino acids long. Trimming stripped 1 base from V and 6 bases from J, with 7 bases between. Here the CDR3 reads CASSQVEGNSPLHF. CDR3 DNA: TGTGCCAGCAGCCAAGTCGAGGGTAATTCACCCCTCCACTTT.

This clonotype was counted many times. V and J are TRBV7-2 and TRBJ1-4; TRBD1 matches at 7 bases. With 3 bases clipped from V and 4 bases from J, the junction kept 5 bases outside the gene matches. This CDR3 is 15 amino acids long. Looked up from germline, CDR1 is SGHTA and CDR2 is FQGNSA. The CDR3 coding sequence is TGTGCCAGCAGCTTTAGCAGGGGGTATAATGAAAAACTGTTTTTT. It codes for CASSFSRGYNEKLFF.

This clonotype was seen many times. The chain carries TRBV5-5 and TRBJ1-1; TRBD1 might be the D (5 bases). Trimming took off 4 bases at V and 3 bases at J, with 16 bases between the two ends. The CDR3 has 15 residues. Germline V lookup: CDR1 SGHKS, CDR2 YYEKEE (reference sequence). The CDR3 loop reads CASSVGGLSYTEAFF. Here the CDR3 DNA reads TGTGCCAGCAGCGTGGGGGGACTAAGTTACACTGAAGCTTTCTTT.